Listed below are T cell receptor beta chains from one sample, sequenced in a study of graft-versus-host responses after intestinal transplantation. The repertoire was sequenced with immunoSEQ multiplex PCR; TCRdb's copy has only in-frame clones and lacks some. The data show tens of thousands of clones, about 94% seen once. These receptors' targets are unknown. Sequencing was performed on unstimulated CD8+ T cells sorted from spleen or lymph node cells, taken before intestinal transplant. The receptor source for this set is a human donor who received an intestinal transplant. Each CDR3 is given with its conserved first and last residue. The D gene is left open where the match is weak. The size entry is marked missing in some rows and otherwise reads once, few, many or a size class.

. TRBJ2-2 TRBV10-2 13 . TGCGCCAGCATCCCTCAGAACACCGGGGAGCTGTTTTTT CASIPQNTGELFF
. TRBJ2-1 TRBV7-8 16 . TGTGCCAGCAGCTTAGCTACTGGGGGTATATACAATGAGCAGTTCTTC CASSLATGGIYNEQFF
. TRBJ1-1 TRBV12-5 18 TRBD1 TGTGCTAGTGGTTTGGTACAATCGATAGGGGGCGCGGAGACTGAAGCTTTCTTT CASGLVQSIGGAETEAFF
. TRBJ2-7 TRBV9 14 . TGTGCCAGCAGCGCTACGGGCTACTCCTACGAGCAGTACTTC CASSATGYSYEQYF
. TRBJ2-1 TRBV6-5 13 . TGTGCCAGCAGTTACTCAGTGTCCAATGAGCAGTTCTTC CASSYSVSNEQFF
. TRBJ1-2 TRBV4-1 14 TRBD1 TGCGCCAGCAGCCAGACGACAGGGGGCTCTGGCTACACCTTC CASSQTTGGSGYTF
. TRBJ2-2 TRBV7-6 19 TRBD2 TGTGCCAGCAGCTTAGCTGAGACTAGCGGGAGTAGGAACACCGGGGAGCTGTTTTTT CASSLAETSGSRNTGELFF
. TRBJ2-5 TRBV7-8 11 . TGTGCCAGCAGCTCAGGGGAGACCCAGTACTTC CASSSGETQYF
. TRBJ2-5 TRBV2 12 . TGTGCCAGCAGTGGGAGGGAAGAGACCCAGTACTTC CASSGREETQYF
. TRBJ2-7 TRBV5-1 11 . TGCGCCAGCATGGGGGGGCGCGAGCAGTACTTC CASMGGREQYF
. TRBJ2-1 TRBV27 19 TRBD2 TGTGCCAGCAGACCGGGACTAGCGGGCAACCCCAGCTCCTACAATGAGCAGTTCTTC CASRPGLAGNPSSYNEQFF
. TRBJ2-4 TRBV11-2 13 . TGTGCCAGCAGCGGGTCCTCCAAAAACATTCAGTACTTC CASSGSSKNIQYF
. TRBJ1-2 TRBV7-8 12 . TGTGCCAGCAGCGAACGGAGTGATGGCTACACCTTC CASSERSDGYTF
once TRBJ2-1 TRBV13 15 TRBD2 TGTGCCAGCAGCTCGGGACTAGCGGGAGTCAATGAGCAGTTCTTC CASSSGLAGVNEQFF
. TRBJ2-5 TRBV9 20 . TGTGCCAGCAGCGCCAATAGCTACATCAGGGACTCCTCTCCTCAAGAGACCCAGTACTTC CASSANSYIRDSSPQETQYF
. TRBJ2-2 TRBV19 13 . TGTGCCAGTAGTATATTGAACACCGGGGAGCTGTTTTTT CASSILNTGELFF
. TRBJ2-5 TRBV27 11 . TGTGCCAGCAGTGTCTCGGGGGAGCAGTACTTC CASSVSGEQYF
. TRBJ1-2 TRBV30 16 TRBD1 TGTGCCTGGAGCCCCGGGACAGGGGACGGGATCTATGGCTACACCTTC CAWSPGTGDGIYGYTF
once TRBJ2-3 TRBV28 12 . TGTGCCAGCAGTCCTAATGTGTACACGCAGTATTTT CASSPNVYTQYF
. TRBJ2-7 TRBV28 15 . TGTGCCAGCAGTTTAGCACAGGCTTTCCCCTACGAGCAGTACTTC CASSLAQAFPYEQYF
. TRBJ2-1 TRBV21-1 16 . TGTGCCAGCAGCAAGGCCGCAGCGGGAGCCTACAATGAGCAGTTCTTC CASSKAAAGAYNEQFF
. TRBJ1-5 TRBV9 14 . TGTGCCAGCAGCGCCTCGGGAGGTGGTCAGCCCCAGCATTTT CASSASGGGQPQHF
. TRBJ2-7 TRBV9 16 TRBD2 TGTGCCAGCAGCAAAGGGACTAGCGGGAGGGCCTACGGGCAGTACTTC CASSKGTSGRAYGQYF
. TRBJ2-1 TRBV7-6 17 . TGTGCCAGCAGCTCCGTCCCTAGCGAAACCCCCTACAATGAGCAGTTCTTC CASSSVPSETPYNEQFF
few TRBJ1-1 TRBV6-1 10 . TGTGCCGGGGGGGCCTGGGAAGCTTTCTTT CAGGAWEAFF
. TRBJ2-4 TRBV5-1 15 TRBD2 TGCGCCAGCAGCTTGGGGGAGCGGGAGAAAAACATTCAGTACTTC CASSLGEREKNIQYF
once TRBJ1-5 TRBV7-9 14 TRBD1 TGTGCCAGCCAAGGGACAGGGTACAATCAGCCCCAGCATTTT CASQGTGYNQPQHF
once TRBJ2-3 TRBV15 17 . TGTGCCACCAGCAAATTACAGGGGCCGGGGGGAACAGATACGCAGTATTTT CATSKLQGPGGTDTQYF
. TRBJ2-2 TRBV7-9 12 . TGTGCCAGCAGCAGAGCTTTCGGGGAGCTGTTTTTT CASSRAFGELFF
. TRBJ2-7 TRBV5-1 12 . TGCGCCAGCAGCTTGGGACCTCTGGAGCAGTACTTC CASSLGPLEQYF
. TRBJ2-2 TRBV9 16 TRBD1 TGTGCCAGCAGCTACCGACAGGGAAGGAACACCGGGGAGCTGTTTTTT CASSYRQGRNTGELFF
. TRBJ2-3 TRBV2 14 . TGTGCCAGCAGTGGGCAGAGGACCTCAGATACGCAGTATTTT CASSGQRTSDTQYF
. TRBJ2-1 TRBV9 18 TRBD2 TGTGCCAGCAGCGCCCCCAGTTTGAGCGGGAGGGCCGGCGATGAGCAGTTCTTC CASSAPSLSGRAGDEQFF
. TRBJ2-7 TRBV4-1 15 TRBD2 TGCGCCAGCAGCCAAGGGGGCGGGGGCTCCTACGAGCAGTACTTC CASSQGGGGSYEQYF
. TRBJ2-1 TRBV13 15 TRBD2 TGTGCCAGCAGCTTAAGGACTAGCGGGGACAATGAGCAGTTCTTC CASSLRTSGDNEQFF
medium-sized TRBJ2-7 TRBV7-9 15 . TGTGCCAGCAGCTTAGCGCAGGGAAATCTGTACGAGCAGTACTTC CASSLAQGNLYEQYF
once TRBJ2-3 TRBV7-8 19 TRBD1 TGTGCCAGCAGCTTGCCCGGGACAGCGATAACCTATAGCACAGATACGCAGTATTTT CASSLPGTAITYSTDTQYF
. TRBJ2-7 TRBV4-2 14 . TGTGCCAGCAGCCAAGAAATGAGTACCTACGAGCAGTACTTC CASSQEMSTYEQYF
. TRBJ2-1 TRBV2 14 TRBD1 TGTGCCAGCAGCCCCCTGGACAGGGTTAATGAGCAGTTCTTC CASSPLDRVNEQFF
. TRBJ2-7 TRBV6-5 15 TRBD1 TGTGCCAGCAGCCTCACGGGACAGGGGTATGACGAGCAGTACTTC CASSLTGQGYDEQYF
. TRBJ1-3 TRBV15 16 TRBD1 TGTGCCACCAGCAGGAAAGGGGGCGCGAGTGGAAACACCATATATTTT CATSRKGGASGNTIYF